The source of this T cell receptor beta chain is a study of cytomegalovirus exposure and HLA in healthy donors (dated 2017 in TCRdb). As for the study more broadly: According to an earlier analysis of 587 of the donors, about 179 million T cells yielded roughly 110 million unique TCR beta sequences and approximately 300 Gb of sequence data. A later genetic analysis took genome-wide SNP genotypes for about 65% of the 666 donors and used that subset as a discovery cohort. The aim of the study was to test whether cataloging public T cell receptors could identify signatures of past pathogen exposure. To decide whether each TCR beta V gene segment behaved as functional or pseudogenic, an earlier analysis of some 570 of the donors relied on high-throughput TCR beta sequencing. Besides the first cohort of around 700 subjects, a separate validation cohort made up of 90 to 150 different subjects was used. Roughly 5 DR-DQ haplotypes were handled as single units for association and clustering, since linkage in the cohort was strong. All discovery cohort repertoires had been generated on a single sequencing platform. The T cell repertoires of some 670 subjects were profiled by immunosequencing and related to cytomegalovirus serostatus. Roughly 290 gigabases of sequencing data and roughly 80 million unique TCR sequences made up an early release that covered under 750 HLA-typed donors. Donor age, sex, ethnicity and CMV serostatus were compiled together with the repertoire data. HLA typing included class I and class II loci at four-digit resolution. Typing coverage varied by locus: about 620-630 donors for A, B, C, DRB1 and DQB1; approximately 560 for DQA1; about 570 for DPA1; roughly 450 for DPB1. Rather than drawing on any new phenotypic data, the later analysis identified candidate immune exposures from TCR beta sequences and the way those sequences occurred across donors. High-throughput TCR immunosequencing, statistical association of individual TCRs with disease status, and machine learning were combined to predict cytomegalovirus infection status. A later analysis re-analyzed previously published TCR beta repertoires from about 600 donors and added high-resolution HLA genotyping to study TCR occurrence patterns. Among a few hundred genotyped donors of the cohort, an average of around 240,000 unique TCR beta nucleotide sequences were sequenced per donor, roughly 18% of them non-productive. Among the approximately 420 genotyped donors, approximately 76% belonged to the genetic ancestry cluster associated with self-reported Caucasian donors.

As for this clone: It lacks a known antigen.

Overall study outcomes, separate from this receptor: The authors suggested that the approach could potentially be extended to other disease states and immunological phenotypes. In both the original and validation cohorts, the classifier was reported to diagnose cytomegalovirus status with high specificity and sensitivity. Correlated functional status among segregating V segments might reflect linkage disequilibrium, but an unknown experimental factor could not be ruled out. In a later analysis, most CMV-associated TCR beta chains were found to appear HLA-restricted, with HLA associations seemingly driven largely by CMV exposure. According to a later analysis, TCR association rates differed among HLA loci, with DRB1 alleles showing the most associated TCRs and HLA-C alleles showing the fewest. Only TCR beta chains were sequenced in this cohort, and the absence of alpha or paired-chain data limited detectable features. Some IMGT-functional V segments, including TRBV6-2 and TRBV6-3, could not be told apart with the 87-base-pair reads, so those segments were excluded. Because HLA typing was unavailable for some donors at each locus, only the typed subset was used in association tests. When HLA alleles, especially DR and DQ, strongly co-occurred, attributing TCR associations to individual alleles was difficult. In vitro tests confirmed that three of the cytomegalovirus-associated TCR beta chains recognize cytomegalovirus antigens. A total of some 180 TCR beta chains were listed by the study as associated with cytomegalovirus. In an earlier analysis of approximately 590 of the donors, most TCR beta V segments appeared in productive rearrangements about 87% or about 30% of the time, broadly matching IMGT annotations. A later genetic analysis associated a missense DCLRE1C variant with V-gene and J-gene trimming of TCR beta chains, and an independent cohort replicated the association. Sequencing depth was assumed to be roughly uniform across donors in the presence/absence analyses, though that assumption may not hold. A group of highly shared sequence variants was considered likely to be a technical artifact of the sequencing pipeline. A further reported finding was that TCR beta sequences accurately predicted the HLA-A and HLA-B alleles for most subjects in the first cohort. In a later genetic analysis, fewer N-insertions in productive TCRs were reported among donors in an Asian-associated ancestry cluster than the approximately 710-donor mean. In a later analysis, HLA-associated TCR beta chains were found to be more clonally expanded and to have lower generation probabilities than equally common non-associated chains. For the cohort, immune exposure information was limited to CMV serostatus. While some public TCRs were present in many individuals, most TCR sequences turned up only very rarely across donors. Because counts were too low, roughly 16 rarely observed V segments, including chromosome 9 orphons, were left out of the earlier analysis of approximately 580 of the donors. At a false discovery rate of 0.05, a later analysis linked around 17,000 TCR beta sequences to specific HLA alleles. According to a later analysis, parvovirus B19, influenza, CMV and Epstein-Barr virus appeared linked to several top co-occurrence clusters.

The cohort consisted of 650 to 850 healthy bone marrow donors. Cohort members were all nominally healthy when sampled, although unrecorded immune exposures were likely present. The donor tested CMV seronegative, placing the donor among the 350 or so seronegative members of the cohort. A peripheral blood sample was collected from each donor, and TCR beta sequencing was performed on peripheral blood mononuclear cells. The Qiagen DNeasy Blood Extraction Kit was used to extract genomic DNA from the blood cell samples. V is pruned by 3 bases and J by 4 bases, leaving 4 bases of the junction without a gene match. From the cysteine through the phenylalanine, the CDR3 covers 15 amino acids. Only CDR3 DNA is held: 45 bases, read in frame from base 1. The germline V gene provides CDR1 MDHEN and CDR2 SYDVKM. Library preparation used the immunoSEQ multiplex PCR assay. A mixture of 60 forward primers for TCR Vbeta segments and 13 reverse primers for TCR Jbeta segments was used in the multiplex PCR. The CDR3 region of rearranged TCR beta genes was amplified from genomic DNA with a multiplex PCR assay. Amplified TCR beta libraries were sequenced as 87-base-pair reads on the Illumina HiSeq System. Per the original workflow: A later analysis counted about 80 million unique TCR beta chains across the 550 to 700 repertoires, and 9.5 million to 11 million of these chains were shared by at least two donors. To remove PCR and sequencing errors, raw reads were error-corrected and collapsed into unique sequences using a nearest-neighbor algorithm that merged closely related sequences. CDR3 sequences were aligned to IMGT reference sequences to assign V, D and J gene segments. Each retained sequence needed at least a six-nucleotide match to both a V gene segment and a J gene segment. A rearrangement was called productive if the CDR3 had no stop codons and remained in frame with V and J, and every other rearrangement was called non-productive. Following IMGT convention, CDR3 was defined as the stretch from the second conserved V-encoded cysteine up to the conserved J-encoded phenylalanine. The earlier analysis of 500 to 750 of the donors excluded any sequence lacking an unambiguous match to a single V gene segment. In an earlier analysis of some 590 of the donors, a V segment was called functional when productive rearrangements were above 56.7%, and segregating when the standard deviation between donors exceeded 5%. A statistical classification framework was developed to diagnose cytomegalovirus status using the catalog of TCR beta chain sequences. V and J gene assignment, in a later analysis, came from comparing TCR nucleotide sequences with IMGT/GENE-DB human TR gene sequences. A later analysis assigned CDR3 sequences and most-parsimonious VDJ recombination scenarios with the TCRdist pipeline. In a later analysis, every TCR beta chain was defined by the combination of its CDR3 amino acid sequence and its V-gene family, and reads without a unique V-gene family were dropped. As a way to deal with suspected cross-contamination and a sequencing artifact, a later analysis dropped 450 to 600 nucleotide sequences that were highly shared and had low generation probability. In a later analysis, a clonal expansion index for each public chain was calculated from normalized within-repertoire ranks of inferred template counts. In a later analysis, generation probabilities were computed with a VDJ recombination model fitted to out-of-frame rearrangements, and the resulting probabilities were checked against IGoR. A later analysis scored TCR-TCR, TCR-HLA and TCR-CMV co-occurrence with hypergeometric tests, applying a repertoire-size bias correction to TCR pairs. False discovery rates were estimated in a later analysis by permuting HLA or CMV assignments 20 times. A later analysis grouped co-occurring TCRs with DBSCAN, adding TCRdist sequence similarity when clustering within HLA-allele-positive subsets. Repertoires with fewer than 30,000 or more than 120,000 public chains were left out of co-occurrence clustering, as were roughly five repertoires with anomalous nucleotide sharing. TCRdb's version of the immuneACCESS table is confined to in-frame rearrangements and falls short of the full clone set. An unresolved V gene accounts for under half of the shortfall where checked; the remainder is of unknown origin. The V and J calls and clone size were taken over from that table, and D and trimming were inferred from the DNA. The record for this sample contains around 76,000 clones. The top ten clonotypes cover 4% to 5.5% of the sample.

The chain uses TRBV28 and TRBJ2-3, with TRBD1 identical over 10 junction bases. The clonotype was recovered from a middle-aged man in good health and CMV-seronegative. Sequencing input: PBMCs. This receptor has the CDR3 CASSFRTGGPDTQYF. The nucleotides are TGTGCCAGCAGTTTTAGGACAGGGGGGCCAGATACGCAGTATTTT.